The present TCR beta chain was sequenced within a study of blood T cell repertoires in COVID-19. Across the whole study: Nucleic acid was either cDNA or gDNA, and it came from T cells, B-cell-depleted T cells, or PBMCs.

Per the original methods: Estimation of nucleated cell counts was performed using reference gene primer amplification. Produced via immunoSEQ multiplex PCR; TCRdb's table is partial and in-frame only. V and J calls plus clone size are reproduced from that table; the DNA served to infer D and trimming. The data hold approximately 150,000 clones, with more than 70% observed a single time. This CDR3 is 16 amino acids long. The V and J ends lost 2 bases and 2 bases respectively, with 14 bases between them. Germline CDR1 SGHAT, CDR2 FQNNGV. The origin of this receptor is a woman aged 50 to 60 with acute or convalescent COVID-19. The rearrangement uses TRBV11-2 and TRBJ2-3; possibly TRBD2 for D (6 bases). The specimen was peripheral blood. CDR3: CASSLRERRFTDTQYF. For the CDR3, the DNA is TGTGCCAGCAGCTTACGGGAGCGCAGATTCACAGATACGCAGTATTTT.